Below, one TCR beta chain is given with its context. The data originate from a study of blood T cell repertoires in COVID-19. Study context: There were acute and convalescent COVID-19 samples, and they came from the United States, Italy and Spain. The analysed material was cDNA or gDNA that came from T cells, B-cell-depleted T cells, or PBMCs.

Recovered status in Cohort 3 required two negative PCRs, clearance, or symptom resolution. This CDR3 has 16 residues. The V gene's germline CDR1 is SEHNR and CDR2 FQNEAQ (reference sequence). J was trimmed by 5 bases and V by 1 base; bases with no gene match: 6. Clones were read by immunoSEQ multiplex PCR, and TCRdb kept only the in-frame ones, dropping some. This repertoire shows roughly 280,000 clones, approximately 90% found once; its top ten account for 2% to 3%. The clonotype comes from a woman under 30 who had recovered from COVID-19. V is TRBV7-9 and J is TRBJ2-5; 11 bases agree with TRBD1. What was sequenced was PBMCs or T cells enriched from blood (not recorded which). CDR3 sequence (DNA): TGTGCCAGCAGCTTAGGTCGGGGACAGGGGGTTGAGACCCAGTACTTC. It yields the protein CASSLGRGQGVETQYF.